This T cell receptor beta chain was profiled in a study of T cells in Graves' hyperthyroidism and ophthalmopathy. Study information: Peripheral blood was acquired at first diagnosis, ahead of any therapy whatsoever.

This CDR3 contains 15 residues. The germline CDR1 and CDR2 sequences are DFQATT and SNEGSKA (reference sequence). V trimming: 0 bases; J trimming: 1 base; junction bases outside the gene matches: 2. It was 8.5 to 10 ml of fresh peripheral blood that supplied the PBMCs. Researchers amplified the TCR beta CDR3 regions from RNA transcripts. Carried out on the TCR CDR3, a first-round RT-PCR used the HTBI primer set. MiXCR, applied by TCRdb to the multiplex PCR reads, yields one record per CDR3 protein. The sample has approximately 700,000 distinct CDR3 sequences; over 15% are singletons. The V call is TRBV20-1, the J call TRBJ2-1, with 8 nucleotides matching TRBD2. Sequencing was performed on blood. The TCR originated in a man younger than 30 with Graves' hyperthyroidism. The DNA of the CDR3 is TGCAGTGCTAGAGAGCCTAGCGGGTCCTACAATGAGCAGTTCTTC. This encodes CSAREPSGSYNEQFF.